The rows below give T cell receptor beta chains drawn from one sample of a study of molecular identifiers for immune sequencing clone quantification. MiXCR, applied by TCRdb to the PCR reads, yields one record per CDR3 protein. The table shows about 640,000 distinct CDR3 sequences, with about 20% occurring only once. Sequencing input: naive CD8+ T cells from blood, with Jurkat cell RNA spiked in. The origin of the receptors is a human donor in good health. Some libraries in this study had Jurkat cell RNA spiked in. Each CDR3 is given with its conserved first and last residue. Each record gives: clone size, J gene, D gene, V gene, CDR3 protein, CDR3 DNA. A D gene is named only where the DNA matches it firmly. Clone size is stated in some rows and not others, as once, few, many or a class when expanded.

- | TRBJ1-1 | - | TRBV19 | CASCIVNGMNTEAFF | TGTGCCAGTTGTATAGTAAACGGAATGAACACTGAAGCTTTCTTT
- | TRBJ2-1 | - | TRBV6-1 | CASSERSFNEQFF | TGTGCCAGCAGTGAAAGGAGCTTCAATGAGCAGTTCTTC
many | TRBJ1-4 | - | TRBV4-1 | CASSQVTAVEKLFF | TGCGCCAGCAGCCAAGTGACAGCCGTTGAAAAACTGTTTTTT
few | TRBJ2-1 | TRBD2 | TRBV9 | CASSAGGEGPWPRNEQFF | TGTGCCAGCAGCGCGGGCGGGGAGGGGCCTTGGCCGAGGAATGAGCAGTTCTTC
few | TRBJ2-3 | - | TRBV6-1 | CASSDPPGSSTDTQYF | TGTGCCAGCAGTGATCCTCCGGGTTCTAGCACAGATACGCAGTATTTT
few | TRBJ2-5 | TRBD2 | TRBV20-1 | CSARDGTSGTETQYF | TGCAGTGCTAGAGACGGGACTAGCGGGACGGAGACCCAGTACTTC
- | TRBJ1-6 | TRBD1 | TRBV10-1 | CARKNPGQPQNSPLHF | TGCGCCAGAAAAAACCCGGGACAGCCTCAAAATTCACCCCTCCACTTT
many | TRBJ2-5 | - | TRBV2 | CASSGRDWMHVAQYF | TGTGCCAGCAGTGGTAGGGACTGGATGCATGTGGCCCAGTACTTC
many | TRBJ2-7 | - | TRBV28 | CASSLRSAYEQYF | TGTGCCAGCAGTTTAAGGTCAGCGTACGAGCAGTACTTC
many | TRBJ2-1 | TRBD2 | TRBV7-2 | CASRRTSGASYNEQFF | TGTGCCAGCAGAAGGACTAGCGGAGCGTCCTACAATGAGCAGTTCTTC
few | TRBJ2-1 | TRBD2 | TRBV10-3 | CAISKSGTSDNEQFF | TGTGCCATCAGTAAGTCCGGGACTAGCGACAATGAGCAGTTCTTC
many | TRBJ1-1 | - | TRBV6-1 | CASSEADSNTEAFF | TGTGCCAGCAGTGAAGCAGATTCGAACACTGAAGCTTTCTTT
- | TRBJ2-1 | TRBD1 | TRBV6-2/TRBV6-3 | CVSSYSGTESNEQFF | TGTGTCAGCAGTTACTCGGGGACAGAGAGCAATGAGCAGTTCTTC
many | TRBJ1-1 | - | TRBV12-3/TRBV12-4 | CASSFGWKYTEAFF | TGTGCCAGCAGTTTCGGGTGGAAGTACACTGAAGCTTTCTTT
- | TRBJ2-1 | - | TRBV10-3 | CAISESATTYNEQFF | TGTGCCATCAGTGAGTCGGCGACTACCTACAATGAGCAGTTCTTC
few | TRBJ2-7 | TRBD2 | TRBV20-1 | CSAGRTSGSAQYF | TGCAGTGCTGGAAGGACTAGCGGGAGCGCGCAGTACTTC
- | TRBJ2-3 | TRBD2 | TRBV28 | CASSLGGSLASDTQYF | TGTGCCAGCAGCCTCGGGGGGTCATTGGCGTCGGATACGCAGTATTTT
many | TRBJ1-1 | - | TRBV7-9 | CASSPDGDYTEAFF | TGTGCCAGCAGCCCCGACGGGGACTACACTGAAGCTTTCTTT
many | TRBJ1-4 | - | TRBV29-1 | CSVVTADANEKLFF | TGCAGCGTTGTGACAGCGGACGCAAATGAAAAACTGTTTTTT
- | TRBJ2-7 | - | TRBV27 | CASSYSRAEGYEQYF | TGTGCCAGCAGTTACTCTCGGGCGGAGGGCTACGAGCAGTACTTC
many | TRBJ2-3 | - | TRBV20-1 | CSARGGSGTDTQYF | TGCAGTGCTAGAGGGGGGTCAGGTACAGATACGCAGTATTTT
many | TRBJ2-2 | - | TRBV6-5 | CASSRGRNTGELFF | TGTGCCAGCAGCAGGGGTAGGAACACCGGGGAGCTGTTTTTT
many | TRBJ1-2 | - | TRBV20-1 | CSARPWGSPTQIYGYTF | TGCAGTGCTAGACCCTGGGGGAGCCCCACACAAATCTATGGCTACACCTTC
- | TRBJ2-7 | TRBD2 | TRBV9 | CASSEGLAGVAYEQYF | TGTGCCAGCAGCGAGGGACTAGCGGGAGTTGCCTACGAGCAGTACTTC
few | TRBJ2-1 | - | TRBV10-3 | CAIKGVSSYNEQFF | TGTGCCATCAAGGGGGTGAGCTCCTACAATGAGCAGTTCTTC
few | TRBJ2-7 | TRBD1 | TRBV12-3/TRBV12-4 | CASRTGQGWEQYF | TGTGCCAGCAGGACCGGACAGGGTTGGGAGCAGTACTTC
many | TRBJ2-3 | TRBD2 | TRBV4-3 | CASSPGASGRETDTQYF | TGCGCCAGCAGCCCCGGGGCTAGCGGGAGGGAAACAGATACGCAGTATTTT
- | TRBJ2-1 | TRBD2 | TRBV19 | CASSTASGRAEFFYNEQFF | TGTGCCAGTAGTACGGCTAGCGGGAGGGCCGAATTTTTCTACAATGAGCAGTTCTTC
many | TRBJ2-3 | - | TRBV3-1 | CASSQEDDTDTQYF | TGTGCCAGCAGCCAAGAAGATGACACAGATACGCAGTATTTT
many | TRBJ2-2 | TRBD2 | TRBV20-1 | CSARRETSGYTGELFF | TGCAGTGCTAGAAGGGAGACTAGCGGGTACACCGGGGAGCTGTTTTTT
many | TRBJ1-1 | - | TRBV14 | CASSQVFGAAGEAFF | TGTGCCAGCAGCCAAGTCTTCGGGGCAGCTGGTGAAGCTTTCTTT
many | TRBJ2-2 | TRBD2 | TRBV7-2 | CASSPGGGLAGDTGELFF | TGTGCCAGCAGCCCGGGGGGTGGACTAGCGGGAGACACCGGGGAGCTGTTTTTT
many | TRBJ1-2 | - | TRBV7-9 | CASSLDFMGPSPIYGYTF | TGTGCCAGCAGCTTAGATTTTATGGGTCCGAGCCCCATTTATGGCTACACCTTC
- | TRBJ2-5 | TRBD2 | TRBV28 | CASSLTSGRAGETQYF | TGTGCCAGCAGCCTGACTAGCGGGAGGGCCGGGGAGACCCAGTACTTC
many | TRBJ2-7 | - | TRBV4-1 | CASSQGYRGTAYEQYF | TGCGCCAGCAGCCAAGGGTACCGCGGCACCGCCTACGAGCAGTACTTC
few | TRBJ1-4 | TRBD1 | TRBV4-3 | CASSQDTGEDEKLFF | TGCGCCAGCAGCCAAGACACAGGGGAAGATGAAAAACTGTTTTTT
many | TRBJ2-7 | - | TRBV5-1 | CASSQGPTYEQYF | TGTGCCAGCAGCCAAGGCCCCACCTACGAGCAGTACTTC
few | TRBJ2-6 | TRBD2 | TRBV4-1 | CASSGGGSGANVLTF | TGCGCCAGCAGCGGGGGGGGCTCTGGGGCCAACGTCCTGACTTTC
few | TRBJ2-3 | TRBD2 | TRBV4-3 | CASSQDWGVTSGIYTDTQYF | TGCGCCAGCAGCCAAGATTGGGGGGTGACTAGCGGGATTTACACAGATACGCAGTATTTT
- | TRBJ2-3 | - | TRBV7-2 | CASSQNPGTPVVYTQYF | TGTGCCAGCAGCCAGAACCCCGGGACTCCTGTTGTTTATACGCAGTATTTT
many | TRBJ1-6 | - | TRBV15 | CATSRGGSSYNSPLHF | TGTGCCACCAGCAGAGGAGGGAGCTCCTATAATTCACCCCTCCACTTT
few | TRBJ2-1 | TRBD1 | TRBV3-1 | CASSQDRIRTGDYNEQFF | TGTGCCAGCAGCCAAGATCGAATAAGGACAGGGGACTACAATGAGCAGTTCTTC
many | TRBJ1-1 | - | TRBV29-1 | CSVTDRGVNTEAFF | TGCAGCGTGACAGATAGGGGGGTGAACACTGAAGCTTTCTTT
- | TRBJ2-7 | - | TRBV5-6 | CASTSWGASDEQYF | TGTGCCAGCACCTCCTGGGGGGCATCGGACGAGCAGTACTTC
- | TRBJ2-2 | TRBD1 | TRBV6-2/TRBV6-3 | CASSYGDRVKFLNTGELFF | TGTGCCAGCAGTTACGGTGACAGGGTCAAATTCCTTAACACCGGGGAGCTGTTTTTT
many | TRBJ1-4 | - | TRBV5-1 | CASSSHRVGEGEKLFF | TGCGCCAGCAGCTCACATCGAGTCGGGGAGGGTGAAAAACTGTTTTTT
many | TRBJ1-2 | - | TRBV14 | CASKKDDYGYTF | TGTGCCAGCAAGAAGGACGACTATGGCTACACCTTC
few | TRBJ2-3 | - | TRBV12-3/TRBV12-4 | CASSPPGTPTDTQYF | TGTGCCAGCAGCCCCCCCGGGACTCCCACAGATACGCAGTATTTT
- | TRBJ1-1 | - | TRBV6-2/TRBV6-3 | CASSYSILGRNTEAFF | TGTGCCAGCAGTTACTCGATTCTCGGCAGGAACACTGAAGCTTTCTTT
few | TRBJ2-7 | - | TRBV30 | CGAGDYEQYF | TGTGGGGCAGGGGACTACGAGCAGTACTTC
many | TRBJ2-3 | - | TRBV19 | CASSKTDTQYF | TGTGCCAGTAGTAAGACAGATACGCAGTATTTT
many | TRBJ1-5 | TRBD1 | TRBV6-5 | CASSYDRGQPQHF | TGTGCCAGCAGTTACGACAGGGGTCAGCCCCAGCATTTT
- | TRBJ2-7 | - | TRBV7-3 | CASSLTLGYERYF | TGTGCCAGCAGCTTAACTTTAGGATACGAGCGGTACTTC
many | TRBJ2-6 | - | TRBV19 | CASSIGNRGANVLTF | TGTGCCAGTAGTATAGGGAATCGTGGGGCCAACGTCCTGACTTTC
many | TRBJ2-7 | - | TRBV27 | CASSFSRSALYEQYF | TGTGCCAGCAGTTTTTCCCGATCCGCCCTCTACGAGCAGTACTTC
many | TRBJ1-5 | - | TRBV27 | CASSAQGSNQPQHF | TGTGCCAGCAGTGCACAGGGTAGCAATCAGCCCCAGCATTTT
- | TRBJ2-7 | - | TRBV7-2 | CASSLDGDLRWEEQYF | TGTGCCAGCAGCTTAGATGGGGACTTGAGATGGGAGGAGCAGTACTTC